This T cell receptor (beta chain) was found in a study of blood T cell repertoires in COVID-19. The sample holds one count of this clone. Original handling: From reference gene primer amplification, estimates of nucleated cell counts were derived. The table came from immunoSEQ multiplex PCR; TCRdb's copy has only in-frame clones and leaves some out. V and J calls plus clone size are reproduced from that table; the DNA served to infer D and trimming. The sample shows about 220,000 clones, around 84% of them seen only once. The CDR3 has 17 amino acids. The germline V gene has CDR1 PRHDT and CDR2 FYEKMQ (reference sequence). Trimming shortened V by 5 bases and J by 3 bases, and 19 bases separated the two germline ends.

The J gene is TRBJ2-2, the V gene TRBV13; D unresolved. This clonotype was obtained from a woman aged 60 to 75 who had recovered from COVID-19. The specimen was peripheral blood. In nucleotides, the CDR3 is TGTGCCAGCAGCGTTACCCCCGCAGGCAAGGACACCGGGGAGCTGTTTTTT. Translated: CASSVTPAGKDTGELFF.